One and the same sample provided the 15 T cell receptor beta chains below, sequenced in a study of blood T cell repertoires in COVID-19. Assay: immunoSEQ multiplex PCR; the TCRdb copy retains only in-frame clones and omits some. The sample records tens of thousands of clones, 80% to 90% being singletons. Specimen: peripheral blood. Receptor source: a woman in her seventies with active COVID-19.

The CDR3: CASSLGSRDYGYTF. DNA of the CDR3: TGTGCCAGCAGTTTAGGCAGCCGGGACTATGGCTACACCTTC. The chain has TRBV28 and TRBJ1-2; D is uncertain. The CDR3 sequence is 14 residues long. Looked up from germline, CDR1 is MDHEN and CDR2 is SYDVKM. The germline V and J ends were trimmed by 2 bases and 3 bases, with 10 bases remaining between them.

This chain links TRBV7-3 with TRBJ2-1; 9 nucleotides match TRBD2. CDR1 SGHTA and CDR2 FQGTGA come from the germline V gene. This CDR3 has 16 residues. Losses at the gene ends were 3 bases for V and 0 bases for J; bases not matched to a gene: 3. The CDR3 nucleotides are TGTGCCAGCAGCTTGGTTAGCGGGAGCTCCTACAATGAGCAGTTCTTC. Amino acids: CASSLVSGSSYNEQFF.

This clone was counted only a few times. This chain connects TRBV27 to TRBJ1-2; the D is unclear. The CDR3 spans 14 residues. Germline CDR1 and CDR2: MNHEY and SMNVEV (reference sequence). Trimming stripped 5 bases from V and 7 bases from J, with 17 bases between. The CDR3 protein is CASSPRRASGGYTF. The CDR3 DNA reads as TGTGCCAGCAGTCCCCGGCGGGCCTCGGGTGGCTACACCTTC.

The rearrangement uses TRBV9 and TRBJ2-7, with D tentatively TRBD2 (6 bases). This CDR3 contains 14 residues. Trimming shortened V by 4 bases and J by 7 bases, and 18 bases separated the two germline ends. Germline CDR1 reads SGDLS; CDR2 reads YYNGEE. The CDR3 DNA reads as TGTGCCAGCAGCCGTCAAGGGACTGCGGGGGAGCAGTACTTC. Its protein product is CASSRQGTAGEQYF.

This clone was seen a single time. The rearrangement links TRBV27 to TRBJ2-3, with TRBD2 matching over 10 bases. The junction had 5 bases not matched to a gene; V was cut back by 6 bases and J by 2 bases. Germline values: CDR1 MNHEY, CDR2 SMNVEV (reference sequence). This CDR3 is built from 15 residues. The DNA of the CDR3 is TGTGCCAGCAGGAGTAGCGGGAGGCTCACAGATACGCAGTATTTT. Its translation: CASRSSGRLTDTQYF.

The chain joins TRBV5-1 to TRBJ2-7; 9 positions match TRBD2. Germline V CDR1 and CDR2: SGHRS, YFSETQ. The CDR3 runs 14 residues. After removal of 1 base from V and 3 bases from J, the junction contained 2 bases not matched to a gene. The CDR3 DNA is TGCGCCAGCAGCTTGAGTAGCGGGAGCTACGAGCAGTACTTC. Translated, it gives CASSLSSGSYEQYF.

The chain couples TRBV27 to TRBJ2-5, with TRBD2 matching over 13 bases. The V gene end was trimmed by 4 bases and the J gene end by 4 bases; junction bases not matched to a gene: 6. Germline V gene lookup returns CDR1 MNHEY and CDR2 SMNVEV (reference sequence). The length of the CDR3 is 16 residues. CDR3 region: CASSSLAGGERETQYF. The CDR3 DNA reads TGTGCCAGCAGTTCACTAGCGGGAGGGGAGCGAGAGACCCAGTACTTC.

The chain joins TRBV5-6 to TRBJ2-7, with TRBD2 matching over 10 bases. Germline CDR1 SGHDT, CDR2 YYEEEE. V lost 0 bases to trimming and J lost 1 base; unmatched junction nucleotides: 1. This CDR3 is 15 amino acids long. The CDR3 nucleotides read TGTGCCAGCAGCTTGGGACTAGCGGGTTCCTACGAGCAGTACTTC. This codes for CASSLGLAGSYEQYF.

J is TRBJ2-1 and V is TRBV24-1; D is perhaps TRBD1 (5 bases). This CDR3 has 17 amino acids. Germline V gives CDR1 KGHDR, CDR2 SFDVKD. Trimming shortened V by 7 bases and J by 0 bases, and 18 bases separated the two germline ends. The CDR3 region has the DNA TGTGCCACCAGCGACCAGCAGGACACATTCTCCTACAATGAGCAGTTCTTC. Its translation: CATSDQQDTFSYNEQFF.

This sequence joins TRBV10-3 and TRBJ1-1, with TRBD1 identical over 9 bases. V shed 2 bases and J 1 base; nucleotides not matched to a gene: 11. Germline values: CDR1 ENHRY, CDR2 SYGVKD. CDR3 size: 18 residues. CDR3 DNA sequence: TGTGCCATCAGTGAGGTTGTGGGACAGGGAGTGTGGAACACTGAAGCTTTCTTT. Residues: CAISEVVGQGVWNTEAFF.

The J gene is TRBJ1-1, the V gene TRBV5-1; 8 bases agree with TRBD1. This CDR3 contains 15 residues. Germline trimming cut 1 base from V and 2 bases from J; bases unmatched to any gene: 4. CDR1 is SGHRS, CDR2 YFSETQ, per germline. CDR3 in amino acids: CASSLTGGENTEAFF. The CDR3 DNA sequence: TGCGCCAGCAGCTTGACAGGGGGTGAAAACACTGAAGCTTTCTTT.

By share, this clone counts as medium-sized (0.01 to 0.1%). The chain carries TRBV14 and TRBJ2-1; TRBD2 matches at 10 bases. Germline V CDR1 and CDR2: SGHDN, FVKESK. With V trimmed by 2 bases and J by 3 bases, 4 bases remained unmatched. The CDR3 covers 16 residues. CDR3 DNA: TGTGCCAGCAGCCAACGGACTAGCGGCTACTACAATGAGCAGTTCTTC. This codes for CASSQRTSGYYNEQFF.

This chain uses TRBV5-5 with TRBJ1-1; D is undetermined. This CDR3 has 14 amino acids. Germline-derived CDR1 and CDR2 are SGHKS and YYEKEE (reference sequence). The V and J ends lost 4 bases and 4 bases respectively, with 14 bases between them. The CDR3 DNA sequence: TGTGCCAGCAGCCCCGATCCTGGAGTCACTGAAGCTTTCTTT. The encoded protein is CASSPDPGVTEAFF.

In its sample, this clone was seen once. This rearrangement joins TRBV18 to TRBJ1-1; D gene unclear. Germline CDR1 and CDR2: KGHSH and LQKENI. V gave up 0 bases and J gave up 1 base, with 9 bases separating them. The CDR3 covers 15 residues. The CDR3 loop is CASSPPRLGNTEAFF. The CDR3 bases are TGTGCCAGCTCACCACCGAGGCTGGGGAACACTGAAGCTTTCTTT.

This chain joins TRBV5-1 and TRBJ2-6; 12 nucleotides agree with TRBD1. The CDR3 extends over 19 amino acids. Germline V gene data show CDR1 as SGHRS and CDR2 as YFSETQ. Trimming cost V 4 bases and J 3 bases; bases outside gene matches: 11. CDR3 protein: CASSHDGGTGGFGANVLTF. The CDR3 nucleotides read TGCGCCAGCAGCCACGATGGTGGGACAGGGGGCTTTGGGGCCAACGTCCTGACTTTC.